A selection of T cell receptor beta chains follows, all from one sample in a study of blood T cells in healthy people across ages. TCRdb reprocessed the 5' RACE reads via MiXCR and lists one record per CDR3 protein. The sample has about a million distinct CDR3 sequences, around 49% seen once; the top ten hold roughly 13%. The sequencing sample was made of blood. Receptor source: a man in his thirties or forties in good health. Each CDR3 is given with its conserved first and last residue. D genes are given only for firm matches. The size field is filled for only some rows; it gives once, few, many or a size class.

TRBV9	.	.	TRBJ2-2	TGTGCCAGCAGCCCGTTCGAGGGGCCTAACACCGGGGAGCTGTTTTTT	CASSPFEGPNTGELFF
TRBV29-1	TRBD1	.	TRBJ2-5	TGCAGCGTTGAGAAGGGGGCTGGAGAGACCCAGTACTTC	CSVEKGAGETQYF
TRBV19	.	few	TRBJ1-2	TGTGCCAGTAAACTGGCAGATGGCTACACCTTC	CASKLADGYTF
TRBV28	.	.	TRBJ1-2	TGTGCCAGCAGTTTAGGCCGGGAGCTTGGCTACACCTTC	CASSLGRELGYTF
TRBV12-3/TRBV12-4	TRBD2	.	TRBJ2-1	TGTGCCAGCAGTTCCCCGGATAGCGGGGGCGATGAGCAGTTCTTC	CASSSPDSGGDEQFF
TRBV29-1	TRBD1	.	TRBJ1-1	TGCAGCGTTTCGACAGGGGCCGCTGAAGCTTTCTTT	CSVSTGAAEAFF
TRBV2	.	.	TRBJ2-1	TGTGCCAGCAGTGAAGGGGTCGCCCCAGAGACCCAGTTCTTC	CASSEGVAPETQFF
TRBV20-1	.	.	TRBJ1-2	TGCAGTGCCAGTGCGTACCAGGGGCCCCTCTATGGCTACACCTTC	CSASAYQGPLYGYTF
TRBV6-5	.	.	TRBJ1-3	TGTGCCAGCAGTTACTCGTCTGGAAACACCATATATTTT	CASSYSSGNTIYF
TRBV3-1	TRBD1	.	TRBJ2-7	TGTGCCAGCAGCCCTGGAGGAAGGACAGGGGCATTCGAGCAGTACTTC	CASSPGGRTGAFEQYF
TRBV19	.	few	TRBJ2-5	TGTGCCAGTAGCGGGACCCAGTACTTC	CASSGTQYF
TRBV4-3	.	few	TRBJ2-7	TGCGCCAGCAGCCAAGGAAAGTCCTACGAGCAGTACTTC	CASSQGKSYEQYF
TRBV18	.	.	TRBJ1-5	TGTGCCAGCTCACCACCGAGGGTTGGGGCGGATCAGCCCCAGCATTTT	CASSPPRVGADQPQHF
TRBV9	.	.	TRBJ2-3	TGTGCCAGCAGCGTTATGGCAGATACGCAGTATTTT	CASSVMADTQYF
TRBV6-2/TRBV6-3	.	.	TRBJ1-2	TGTGCCAGCAGTTACTCGGTGGAGGGCTACACCTTC	CASSYSVEGYTF
TRBV6-1	.	few	TRBJ2-5	TGTGCCAGCAGTGAGCGAAGGATTAGAGAGACCCAGTACTTC	CASSERRIRETQYF
TRBV5-1	.	few	TRBJ2-3	TGCGCCAGCAGCTTGGATTTAGAACAGGGAGTGCGTACGCAGTATTTT	CASSLDLEQGVRTQYF
TRBV6-5	.	few	TRBJ2-1	TGTGCCAGCAGTTACTCGGGACCCAACCCCAATGAGCAGTTCTTC	CASSYSGPNPNEQFF
TRBV20-1	.	few	TRBJ1-2	TGCAGTGCTAGAGATGAGGCCAGCTATGGCTACACCTTC	CSARDEASYGYTF
TRBV4-1	.	.	TRBJ1-5	TGCGCCAGCAGCAGGGTTATGAATCAGCCCCAGCATTTT	CASSRVMNQPQHF
TRBV7-2	TRBD1	once	TRBJ1-2	TGTGCCAGCCCAACAGGGGGCGGATTGGCCTATGGCTACACCTTC	CASPTGGGLAYGYTF
TRBV27	.	.	TRBJ2-7	TGTGCCAGCAGTTCGGACTACACAGCGGACTACGAGCAGTACTTC	CASSSDYTADYEQYF
TRBV6-1	.	few	TRBJ1-2	TGTGCCAGCAGTGAAAACTACGGGGGACCCTATGGCTACACCTTC	CASSENYGGPYGYTF
TRBV7-9	.	.	TRBJ1-2	TGTGCCAGCAGCCCGAATACTGCGTTCCTCAGCGGCTACACCTTC	CASSPNTAFLSGYTF
TRBV5-1	TRBD2	.	TRBJ2-5	TGCGCCAGCGTATCCGGGACTAGCGGGACATTCAATGAGCAGTACTTC	CASVSGTSGTFNEQYF
TRBV20-1	TRBD1	few	TRBJ2-7	TGCAGTGCTAGACCCCGGACAGGGAACTCCTACGAGCAGTACTTC	CSARPRTGNSYEQYF
TRBV25-1	TRBD1	.	TRBJ1-1	TGTGCCAGCAGTGAATCCGGGACAGGCAACACTGAAGCTTTCTTT	CASSESGTGNTEAFF
TRBV20-1	TRBD2	many	TRBJ2-1	TGCAGTGTTGGGGGGGGGGATAGAAATGAGCAGTTCTTC	CSVGGGDRNEQFF
TRBV6-6	.	.	TRBJ1-6	TGTGCCAGCAGTTCCCTACAGAATTCACCCCTCCACTTT	CASSSLQNSPLHF
TRBV12-3/TRBV12-4	.	.	TRBJ1-1	TGTGCCAGCAGTTCCTCCACAGGGCCTCAGGCAGCTTTCTTT	CASSSSTGPQAAFF
TRBV2	TRBD2	many	TRBJ2-5	TGTGCCAGCAAACTAGCGGAAGAGACCCAGTACTTC	CASKLAEETQYF
TRBV20-1	.	.	TRBJ2-1	TGCAGTGCTAGAGGAGTGGCAGGGTATGAGCAGTTCTTC	CSARGVAGYEQFF
TRBV20-1	.	.	TRBJ2-3	TGCAGTGCTCAACGACTAGGAGGGGGTCCAGATACGCAGTATTTT	CSAQRLGGGPDTQYF
TRBV7-2	.	.	TRBJ2-3	TGTGCCAGCAGCCCTCATGATACGCAGTATTTT	CASSPHDTQYF
TRBV5-5	.	.	TRBJ2-3	TGTGCCGAGCAGTTTACAGGGAGAGATACGCAGTATTTT	CAEQFTGRDTQYF
TRBV4-2	.	.	TRBJ1-4	TGTGCCAGCAGCCAAACGGCCGGTCAGAATGAAAAACTGTTTTTT	CASSQTAGQNEKLFF
TRBV12-3/TRBV12-4	TRBD1	.	TRBJ1-2	TGTGCCAGCAGCCCGGGACAGCCTCCCTATGGCTACACCTTC	CASSPGQPPYGYTF